Listed below are T cell receptor beta chains from one sample, sequenced in a study of blood T cell repertoires in COVID-19. The table came from immunoSEQ multiplex PCR; TCRdb's copy has only in-frame clones and leaves some out. The table has about 160,000 clones, around 82% seen once; the top ten hold 7%. Sequenced sample: peripheral blood. Every receptor here comes from a woman aged 35 to 49 with COVID-19, enrolled during active disease. Both conserved end residues are part of each CDR3. D genes are given only for firm matches. Size is stated for part of the rows, as once, few or many counts, or as a class when the clone is expanded.

>TRBJ1-2|NA|TRBV6-2/TRBV6-3|NA
CASSYSSRGSARLPNNYGYTF
TGTGCCAGCAGTTACTCGAGTCGAGGTTCAGCCCGTCTTCCCAATAACTATGGCTACACCTTC
>TRBJ2-1|NA|TRBV19|NA
CASSDILATNEQFF
TGTGCCAGTAGTGACATACTAGCTACCAATGAGCAGTTCTTC
>TRBJ2-3|NA|TRBV7-9|TRBD1
CASNPGTAPTDTQYF
TGTGCCAGTAATCCCGGGACAGCTCCCACAGATACGCAGTATTTT
>TRBJ1-5|NA|TRBV7-2|NA
CASSLAPVSNQPQHF
TGTGCCAGCAGCTTAGCCCCAGTGAGCAATCAGCCCCAGCATTTT
>TRBJ1-3|NA|TRBV3-1/TRBV3-2|TRBD1
CASSRQGTGNTIYF
TGTGCCAGCAGTCGACAGGGGACTGGAAACACCATATATTTT
>TRBJ1-3|NA|TRBV29-1|NA
CSVQGSGNTIYF
TGCAGCGTCCAGGGATCTGGAAACACCATATATTTT
>TRBJ1-2|NA|TRBV9|NA
CASSADEGQGGYTF
TGTGCCAGCAGCGCGGACGAGGGGCAGGGGGGCTACACCTTC
>TRBJ1-1|NA|TRBV4-1|TRBD1
CASSQVSGRGRGNTEAFF
TGCGCCAGCAGCCAAGTTTCAGGCAGGGGGCGAGGGAACACTGAAGCTTTCTTT
>TRBJ2-2|NA|TRBV19|NA
CASSPLSSRTGELFF
TGTGCCAGTAGCCCCTTGAGCTCGAGGACCGGGGAGCTGTTTTTT
>TRBJ2-1|NA|TRBV11-2|NA
CASSPRVVGSNEQFF
TGTGCCAGCAGCCCCCGGGTAGTGGGGAGCAATGAGCAGTTCTTC
>TRBJ1-1|few|TRBV5-1|NA
CASSQGVAGVRAFF
TGCGCCAGCAGCCAAGGCGTCGCGGGGGTGAGGGCTTTCTTT
>TRBJ1-4|NA|TRBV7-8|NA
CASRLSWTNEKLFF
TGTGCCAGCAGATTGAGTTGGACTAATGAAAAACTGTTTTTT
>TRBJ2-7|NA|TRBV13|TRBD1
CASSLGGTGQHEQYF
TGTGCCAGCAGCTTAGGGGGGACAGGGCAACACGAGCAGTACTTC
>TRBJ2-3|NA|TRBV7-2|TRBD2
CASSRGGRETDTQYF
TGTGCCAGCAGCCGGGGGGGGAGGGAGACAGATACGCAGTATTTT
>TRBJ1-4|NA|TRBV6-4|NA
CASSDSMATINEKLFF
TGTGCCAGCAGTGACTCGATGGCCACTATAAATGAAAAACTGTTTTTT
>TRBJ1-5|NA|TRBV10-2|NA
CASSAGKNQPQHF
TGCGCCAGCAGTGCAGGGAAAAATCAGCCCCAGCATTTT
>TRBJ1-2|NA|TRBV11-3|NA
CATSTGGYTF
TGTGCCACCTCAACCGGGGGCTACACCTTC
>TRBJ2-1|few|TRBV3-1/TRBV3-2|NA
CASSHQYNEQFF
TGTGCCAGCAGCCATCAATACAATGAGCAGTTCTTC
>TRBJ2-7|NA|TRBV12-3/TRBV12-4|NA
CASSTGLPYEQYF
TGTGCCAGCAGTACAGGGTTACCCTACGAGCAGTACTTC
>TRBJ1-2|once|TRBV9|NA
CASSTHQGHQGGYTF
TGTGCCAGCAGCACGCATCAGGGTCATCAAGGCGGCTACACCTTC
>TRBJ1-4|NA|TRBV25-1|NA
CASSAPFGGDAEKLFF
TGTGCCAGCAGTGCCCCCTTTGGGGGGGACGCTGAAAAACTGTTTTTT
>TRBJ1-2|NA|TRBV2|NA
CASSEAGHYGYTF
TGTGCCAGCAGTGAGGCAGGGCACTATGGCTACACCTTC
>TRBJ2-2|NA|TRBV5-1|NA
CASSFGTGELFF
TGCGCCAGCAGCTTCGGGACCGGGGAGCTGTTTTTT
>TRBJ2-3|NA|TRBV11-2|TRBD2
CASSLEGTSGYTDTQYF
TGTGCCAGCAGCTTAGAAGGTACTAGCGGGTACACAGATACGCAGTATTTT
>TRBJ2-7|NA|TRBV2|NA
CASSEGHHYEQYF
TGTGCCAGCAGTGAAGGGCATCACTACGAGCAGTACTTC
>TRBJ2-5|NA|TRBV13|TRBD1
CASSPFGQGSSMETQYF
TGTGCCAGCAGCCCATTTGGACAGGGAAGTTCTATGGAGACCCAGTACTTC
>TRBJ2-1|NA|TRBV19|TRBD2
CASTPQLLAGRGEQFF
TGTGCCAGTACCCCCCAATTACTAGCGGGACGAGGTGAGCAGTTCTTC
>TRBJ2-1|NA|TRBV7-2|NA
CASSLDWRAPEQFF
TGTGCCAGCAGCTTAGACTGGCGGGCCCCTGAGCAGTTCTTC
>TRBJ1-3|NA|TRBV7-9|NA
CASSFGRGGNTIYF
TGTGCCAGCAGCTTTGGAAGGGGGGGAAACACCATATATTTT
>TRBJ1-3|NA|TRBV18|TRBD1
CASSYGQAHSGNTIYF
TGTGCCAGCTCCTACGGACAGGCCCACTCTGGAAACACCATATATTTT
>TRBJ1-4|NA|TRBV28|NA
CASSFVGVSNEKLFF
TGTGCCAGCAGTTTCGTAGGGGTCAGTAATGAAAAACTGTTTTTT
>TRBJ2-1|NA|TRBV7-3|TRBD2
CASSLLAGVAYNEQFF
TGTGCCAGCAGCTTACTAGCGGGAGTAGCTTACAATGAGCAGTTCTTC
>TRBJ2-3|NA|TRBV15|NA
CATSRDFLAGITDTQYF
TGTGCCACCAGCAGAGATTTTCTTGCGGGAATTACAGATACGCAGTATTTT
>TRBJ1-5|NA|TRBV27|NA
CASSSRSSQPQHF
TGTGCCAGCAGTTCGAGATCGAGCCAGCCCCAGCATTTT
>TRBJ2-2|few|TRBV19|NA
CASSINRNTGELFF
TGTGCCAGTAGTATTAACAGGAACACCGGGGAGCTGTTTTTT
>TRBJ2-1|NA|TRBV5-1|NA
CASSLAWYKYNEQFF
TGCGCCAGCAGCTTGGCCTGGTACAAATACAATGAGCAGTTCTTC
>TRBJ2-3|NA|TRBV24-1|TRBD1
CATSAGTGPHTDTQYF
TGTGCCACCAGTGCGGGGACAGGGCCTCACACAGATACGCAGTATTTT
>TRBJ1-2|NA|TRBV29-1|NA
CSVPARSHYGYTF
TGCAGCGTTCCGGCCAGGTCCCACTATGGCTACACCTTC
>TRBJ2-2|NA|TRBV4-1|NA
CASSQPPDWTANTGELFF
TGCGCCAGCAGCCAGCCACCCGATTGGACAGCGAACACCGGGGAGCTGTTTTTT
>TRBJ2-2|NA|TRBV3-1/TRBV3-2|NA
CASSLSGGTGELFF
TGTGCCAGCAGCCTTTCTGGGGGGACCGGGGAGCTGTTTTTT
>TRBJ2-5|NA|TRBV2|NA
CASRSSLAQETQYF
TGTGCCAGCAGGTCCTCGCTAGCCCAAGAGACCCAGTACTTC
>TRBJ2-1|many|TRBV6-2/TRBV6-3|NA
CASSSAGYGGSNNEQFF
TGTGCCAGCAGCTCCGCGGGGTACGGAGGTTCAAACAATGAGCAGTTCTTC
>TRBJ1-1|NA|TRBV12-5|NA
CASGFQGMSDNTEAFF
TGTGCTAGTGGTTTCCAGGGGATGTCCGATAACACTGAAGCTTTCTTT
>TRBJ2-2|NA|TRBV28|NA
CASRNGQKVTGELFF
TGTGCCAGCAGAAACGGACAGAAAGTCACCGGGGAGCTGTTTTTT
>TRBJ1-6|NA|TRBV21-1|NA
CASSKVGSNSPLHF
TGTGCCAGCAGCAAAGTTGGCAGTAATTCACCCCTCCACTTT
>TRBJ2-5|NA|TRBV27|TRBD2
CASTTLAGGLETQYF
TGTGCCAGCACAACTTTAGCGGGAGGGCTGGAGACCCAGTACTTC
>TRBJ1-5|NA|TRBV28|NA
CASRGKEEVRQPQHF
TGTGCCAGCAGAGGTAAGGAGGAGGTTAGGCAGCCCCAGCATTTT
>TRBJ2-2|NA|TRBV5-4|TRBD2
CASSFLLAGVTGELFF
TGTGCCAGCAGCTTCCTGCTAGCGGGGGTCACCGGGGAGCTGTTTTTT
>TRBJ1-3|NA|TRBV6-2/TRBV6-3|TRBD1
CASSYPTGGSGNTIYF
TGTGCCAGCAGTTACCCAACAGGGGGCTCCGGAAACACCATATATTTT
>TRBJ2-2|NA|TRBV7-9|TRBD2
CASRIAGGGNTGELFF
TGTGCCAGCAGAATAGCGGGAGGAGGAAACACCGGGGAGCTGTTTTTT
>TRBJ1-3|NA|TRBV7-9|NA
CASSAGSGNTIYF
TGTGCCAGCAGCGCAGGCTCTGGAAACACCATATATTTT
>TRBJ1-2|NA|TRBV4-1|TRBD1
CASSHSEGAGYGYTF
TGCGCCAGCAGCCACTCAGAGGGGGCAGGCTATGGCTACACCTTC
>TRBJ1-4|NA|TRBV18|NA
CASSPPFGKLFF
TGTGCCAGCTCACCACCTTTCGGAAAACTGTTTTTT
>TRBJ1-1|NA|TRBV19|TRBD1
CASSRRTGGTEAFF
TGTGCCAGTAGTAGGCGGACAGGGGGCACTGAAGCTTTCTTT
>TRBJ2-1|few|TRBV11-3|TRBD2
CASSLAGRGYEQFF
TGTGCCAGCAGCTTAGCGGGGAGGGGTTATGAGCAGTTCTTC
>TRBJ2-2|NA|TRBV29-1|TRBD1
CSVGGSQDRAIGELFF
TGCAGCGTGGGGGGATCACAGGACAGGGCTATTGGGGAGCTGTTTTTT
>TRBJ2-4|NA|TRBV5-4|NA
CASSFFRGGYDRENIQYF
TGTGCCAGCAGCTTTTTTAGGGGAGGATACGATCGGGAAAACATTCAGTACTTC